The 11 T cell receptor beta chains below were found in one sample sequenced in a study of T cells expressing NK-cell markers. TCRdb reprocessed the 5' RACE reads; each CDR3 protein has one entry and no DNA is given. Its clone listing holds some 280,000 distinct CDR3 sequences. Sample: blood T cells: a sorted CD56 or NKG2C T cell subset, CD4+ or CD8+ T cells, or bulk PBMC T cells (not recorded which). These receptors were collected from a young man in good health.

The CDR3 loop is CAISEDRGLQYF. The V and J genes are TRBV10-3 and TRBJ2-7; TCRdb designates TRBD1, a call that cannot be tested without DNA. Germline V gene lookup returns CDR1 ENHRY and CDR2 SYGVKD. There are 12 residues in the CDR3.

The rearrangement links TRBV7-6 to TRBJ1-5; there is no DNA to check the TCRdb D call of TRBD1. Looked up from germline, CDR1 is SGHVS and CDR2 is FNYEAQ. CDR3 length: 13 residues. CDR3 loop: CASSQGAYQPQHF.

The chain recombines TRBV12-3 or TRBV12-4 with TRBJ2-1. The CDR3 has 15 amino acids. CDR3 residues: CASRLSASAYNEQFF.

The rearrangement uses TRBV20-1 and TRBJ1-3. The CDR3 contains 15 residues. Germline lookup yields CDR1 DFQATT and CDR2 SNEGSKA (reference sequence). The CDR3 region is CSATYTGNSGNTIYF.

The rearrangement uses TRBV4-2 and TRBJ2-4; the TCRdb call, TRBD1, lacks DNA for checking. This CDR3 contains 15 residues. Germline CDR1 and CDR2: LGHNA and YNFKEQ. CDR3 sequence reads: CASSQSPGGTNIQYF.

This sequence joins TRBV6-4 and TRBJ2-3; TCRdb picks TRBD2, but there is no DNA to check that call. The CDR3 totals 15 residues. Germline values: CDR1 MRHNA, CDR2 SNTAGT. The CDR3 loop reads CASSEASGNTDTQYF.

J is TRBJ1-5 and V is TRBV5-6. Germline V gene sequence: CDR1 SGHDT, CDR2 YYEEEE. This CDR3 contains 14 residues. Here the CDR3 reads CASSYGGSHQPQHF. Variable domain in full (rest from reference TRBV5-6 and TRBJ1-5): DAGVTQSPTHLIKTRGQQVTLRCSPKSGHDTVSWYQQALGQGPQFIFQYYEEEERQRGNFPDRFSGHQFPNYSSELNVNALLLGDSALYLCASSYGGSHQPQHFGDGTRLSIL.

The rearrangement uses TRBV5-5 and TRBJ2-7; the D call of TRBD2 rests on TCRdb alone, since no DNA is present to check it. The length of the CDR3 is 15 residues. From germline, CDR1 is SGHKS and CDR2 YYEKEE (reference sequence). CDR3 sequence reads: CASSFQGPPNYEQYF.

The V call is TRBV10-3, the J call TRBJ1-1; the TCRdb call, TRBD1, lacks DNA for checking. Germline CDR1 ENHRY, CDR2 SYGVKD. The length of the CDR3 is 13 residues. The CDR3 sequence is CAISPRDGTEAFF.

The J gene is TRBJ2-7, the V gene TRBV29-1. The length of the CDR3 is 12 residues. Germline values: CDR1 SQVTM, CDR2 ANQGSEA. Here the CDR3 reads CSVGDTLREQYF.

The J gene is TRBJ2-1, the V gene TRBV7-6; TCRdb selects TRBD2, and the lack of DNA leaves this call unchecked. Germline V CDR1 and CDR2: SGHVS, FNYEAQ. This CDR3 spans 17 amino acids. This chain's CDR3 is CASSLPTGTQFYNEQFF.